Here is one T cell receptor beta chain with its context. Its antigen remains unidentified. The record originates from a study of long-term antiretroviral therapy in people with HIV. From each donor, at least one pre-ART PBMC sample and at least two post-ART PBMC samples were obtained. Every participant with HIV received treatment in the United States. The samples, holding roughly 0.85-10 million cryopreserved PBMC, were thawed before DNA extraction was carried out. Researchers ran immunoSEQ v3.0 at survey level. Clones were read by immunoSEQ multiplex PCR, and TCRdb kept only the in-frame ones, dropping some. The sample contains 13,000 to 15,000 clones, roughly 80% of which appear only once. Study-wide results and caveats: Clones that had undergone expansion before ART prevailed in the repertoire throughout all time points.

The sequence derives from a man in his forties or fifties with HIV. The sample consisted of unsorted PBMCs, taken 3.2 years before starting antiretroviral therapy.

CDR3 bases: TGTGCCAGCAGCTTCACCGGGGGCCGTGTAAACACTGAAGCTTTCTTT. Its translation: CASSFTGGRVNTEAFF. The chain uses TRBV7-3 and TRBJ1-1; a weak D match, TRBD1 (6 bases). CDR3 length: 16 residues. V lost 3 bases and J lost 2, with 16 bases in between. Per germline, CDR1 SGHTA and CDR2 FQGTGA.